The rows below give T cell receptor beta chains drawn from one sample of a study of vaccination and CD4 T cells after COVID-19. No antigen is known for these receptors. TCRdb analysed the PCR reads with MiXCR anew, one entry per CDR3 protein. The repertoire has approximately 22,000 distinct CDR3 sequences, approximately 42% of them found once; the top ten carry 9.9%. Sequencing was performed on CD4+ T cells from blood, cultured in vitro, taken about 7 months after SARS-CoV-2 vaccination. The receptors stem from a human donor who had recovered from COVID-19. Each CDR3 is given with its conserved first and last residue. D genes are given only for firm matches. Not every row has a clone size; where given, it reads once, few, many or a size class.

-	TRBJ2-6	-	TRBV10-3	TGTGCCATCAGTGAAAGGGCGTCTGGGGCCAACGTCCTGACTTTC	CAISERASGANVLTF
-	TRBJ2-3	-	TRBV7-6	TGTGCCAGCAGCTCCAGGCCGGTTAACACAGATACGCAGTATTTT	CASSSRPVNTDTQYF
TRBD1	TRBJ2-3	-	TRBV10-3	TGTGCCATCAGGGGGCCGGGACAGGGGTCAGATACGCAGTATTTT	CAIRGPGQGSDTQYF
-	TRBJ2-7	-	TRBV2	TGTGCCAGCAACCCCCCTGGAGGGTTATACGAGCAGTACTTC	CASNPPGGLYEQYF
TRBD1	TRBJ2-1	-	TRBV6-1	TGTGCCAGCAGGCCCGACAGGGGGTTGATGTTCTTC	CASRPDRGLMFF
-	TRBJ2-7	-	TRBV20-1	TGCAGTGCGAGAGAGGCACGGGGTCCCTACGAGCAGTACTTC	CSAREARGPYEQYF
-	TRBJ2-7	medium-sized	TRBV18	TGTGCCAGCTCACCGAGACAGAGCTACGAGCAGTACTTC	CASSPRQSYEQYF
TRBD1	TRBJ1-1	few	TRBV28	TGTGCCAGCAGTCAACACGACAGGGGAAAAGCTTTCTTT	CASSQHDRGKAFF
-	TRBJ2-7	-	TRBV6-1	TGTGTCGCACTAGGGACAAACTACGAGCAGTACTTC	CVALGTNYEQYF
TRBD2	TRBJ2-5	-	TRBV18	TGTGCCAGCTCACCATTGGTAGCGGGGCAAGAGACCCAGTACTTC	CASSPLVAGQETQYF
-	TRBJ2-7	-	TRBV11-3	TGTGCCAGCAGCTTAGATCAGGGTTACGAGCAGTACTTC	CASSLDQGYEQYF
TRBD2	TRBJ2-7	-	TRBV2	TGTGCCAGCAGTCTAGCGGGGGGGCGCGAGCAGTACTTC	CASSLAGGREQYF
-	TRBJ2-3	-	TRBV28	TGTGCCAGCAGTTTAAACGGGGCAGATACGCAGTATTTT	CASSLNGADTQYF
TRBD1	TRBJ2-5	few	TRBV7-7	TGTGCTAGCAGCTCGGGACAGGGGGGGACCCAGTACTTC	CASSSGQGGTQYF
-	TRBJ2-3	-	TRBV28	TGTGCCAGCAGTTTAGACCCCACCACAGATACGCAGTATTTT	CASSLDPTTDTQYF
TRBD2	TRBJ2-7	-	TRBV7-2	TGTGCCAGCAGCATCAGACTAGCGGGAGACCCAGAGCAGTACTTC	CASSIRLAGDPEQYF
-	TRBJ1-1	-	TRBV4-2	TGTGCCAGCAGCCAACGGGACGGGCGCAACACTGAAGCTTTCTTT	CASSQRDGRNTEAFF
-	TRBJ2-7	-	TRBV6-1	TGTGCCAGCAGAAGCGGCTACGAGCAGTACTTC	CASRSGYEQYF
TRBD2	TRBJ2-3	-	TRBV4-2	TGTGCCAGCAGCCAAGATCGACGGGAGGACGGCACAGATACGCAGTATTTT	CASSQDRREDGTDTQYF
-	TRBJ2-1	few	TRBV7-3	TGTGCCAGCAGCCCTGACAGGCTAAGGCACAATGAGCAGTTCTTC	CASSPDRLRHNEQFF
-	TRBJ2-6	few	TRBV7-2	TGTGCCAGCAGCTTAGTAATCTCTGGGGCCAACGTCCTGACTTTC	CASSLVISGANVLTF
-	TRBJ2-1	-	TRBV7-9	TGTGCCAGCAGCTTAGGTGGGAGCGTCAAATACAATGAGCAGTTCTTC	CASSLGGSVKYNEQFF
-	TRBJ1-5	-	TRBV28	TGTGCCAGCAGTTTGTCGGCCCGTCTTCTAAATCAGCCCCAGCATTTT	CASSLSARLLNQPQHF
TRBD1	TRBJ2-7	once	TRBV7-2	TGTGCCAGCAGCTTACCCGACAGGGGACGGTACGAGCAGTACTTC	CASSLPDRGRYEQYF
-	TRBJ2-7	-	TRBV28	TGTGCCAGCAGTTTACCCATGGGCAACGAGCAGTACTTC	CASSLPMGNEQYF
TRBD2	TRBJ2-3	-	TRBV6-1	TGTGCCAGCAGGACGACTAGCAATATAGCAGATACGCAGTATTTT	CASRTTSNIADTQYF
TRBD2	TRBJ2-3	-	TRBV10-3	TGTGCCACCAAGGGGGGTGGACTAGCGGAGCCCACCACAGATACGCAGTATTTT	CATKGGGLAEPTTDTQYF
-	TRBJ2-7	few	TRBV20-1	TGCAGTGCTAGAGGGACGGACGAGCAGTACTTC	CSARGTDEQYF
-	TRBJ2-6	few	TRBV24-1	TGTGCCACCAGTGGTACACAGTCGCCTTCCGGGGCCAACGTCCTGACTTTC	CATSGTQSPSGANVLTF
-	TRBJ2-1	once	TRBV7-2	TGTGCCAGCAGCTTAGCGTGGGGGCCTAATGAGCAGTTCTTC	CASSLAWGPNEQFF
-	TRBJ2-5	-	TRBV6-1	TGTGCCAGCAGGGGGCGGGGTTCGGTGGAGACCCAGTACTTC	CASRGRGSVETQYF
TRBD1	TRBJ1-2	few	TRBV6-5	TGTGCCAGCAGTTCGATGACAGGGGGCAAGGCTGATGGCTACACCTTC	CASSSMTGGKADGYTF
-	TRBJ2-5	few	TRBV7-2	TGTGCCAGCAGCTTAGGTTTTTGGCAGGGGAGTTCGGAGACCCAGTACTTC	CASSLGFWQGSSETQYF
TRBD2	TRBJ2-7	-	TRBV7-2	TGTGCCAGCAGCTTAGCGTCTAGCGGGAGGATGAGGGAGCAGTACTTC	CASSLASSGRMREQYF
TRBD2	TRBJ2-1	-	TRBV7-9	TGTGCCAGCAGCTCCCAATCCGGGACTACCCGAGGAGATTACAATGAGCAGTTCTTC	CASSSQSGTTRGDYNEQFF
-	TRBJ1-2	-	TRBV7-9	TGTGCCAGCAGCCCAGGCACCTTC	CASSPGTF
-	TRBJ1-2	-	TRBV7-9	TGTGCCAGCAGCCAAGCACCTCAGACGTCCGCTGGCTACACCTTC	CASSQAPQTSAGYTF
-	TRBJ1-2	-	TRBV7-3	TGTGCCAGCAGCTTGGGTACAGGTCCCGATGGCTACACCTTC	CASSLGTGPDGYTF
-	TRBJ1-6	few	TRBV28	TGTGCCAGCAGGCCCTTCTGGGAGGGTTCACCCCTCCACTTT	CASRPFWEGSPLHF
-	TRBJ2-7	-	TRBV6-5	TGTGCCAGCAGTTACGACCCACTGAGCTCCTACGAGCAGTACTTC	CASSYDPLSSYEQYF
-	TRBJ1-5	few	TRBV6-1	TGTGCCAGCAGGGGGGCCTACGCAGGAAAGAATCAGCCCCAGCATTTT	CASRGAYAGKNQPQHF
-	TRBJ2-7	-	TRBV20-1	TGCAGTGCTAGAGTCGGTCGGGGGATCTACGAGCAGTACTTC	CSARVGRGIYEQYF
-	TRBJ2-7	-	TRBV28	TGTGCCAGCACCACCCCCAGTCGGGCCCACGAGCAGTACTTC	CASTTPSRAHEQYF
-	TRBJ1-6	once	TRBV12-3/TRBV12-4	TGTGCCAGCAGTTTCCGGGCTTCACCCCTCCACTTT	CASSFRASPLHF
-	TRBJ2-2	-	TRBV20-1	TGCAGTGCTAGTAGGCGGAGTGGCGGGGAGCTGTTTTTT	CSASRRSGGELFF
TRBD1	TRBJ2-7	-	TRBV20-1	TGCAGTGCTCGGAAGACAGGGGCGAACGAGCAGTACTTC	CSARKTGANEQYF
-	TRBJ2-5	once	TRBV29-1	TGCAGCGCCCCGGGACACGAGGGGGGGACCCAGTACTTC	CSAPGHEGGTQYF
-	TRBJ2-3	few	TRBV19	TGTGCCAGTAGTCTTCGGCAGGGGGGAACAGATACGCAGTATTTT	CASSLRQGGTDTQYF
-	TRBJ2-1	few	TRBV20-1	TGCAGTGCTAGAGATTGGCGAGGAAGGAATGAGCAGTTCTTC	CSARDWRGRNEQFF
-	TRBJ2-2	medium-sized	TRBV7-9	TGTGCCAGCAGCTTGGCAGTCGACACCGGGGAGCTGTTTTTT	CASSLAVDTGELFF
TRBD1	TRBJ1-1	-	TRBV15	TGTGCCACCAGCAGAGATCGGGACAGCCCTCTTGAAGCTTTCTTT	CATSRDRDSPLEAFF
TRBD1	TRBJ2-1	-	TRBV6-1	TGTGCCAGCAGGGGGGGGGACAGGGGCCAGAATGAGCAGTTCTTC	CASRGGDRGQNEQFF
TRBD2	TRBJ2-1	-	TRBV24-1	TGTGCCACCAGTGCCCAGACTAGCGGGGTCTCCTACAATGAGCAGTTCTTC	CATSAQTSGVSYNEQFF
-	TRBJ1-5	-	TRBV28	TGTGCCAGCGGCTCTGCCCAGAGTCCCAATCAGCCCCAGCATTTT	CASGSAQSPNQPQHF